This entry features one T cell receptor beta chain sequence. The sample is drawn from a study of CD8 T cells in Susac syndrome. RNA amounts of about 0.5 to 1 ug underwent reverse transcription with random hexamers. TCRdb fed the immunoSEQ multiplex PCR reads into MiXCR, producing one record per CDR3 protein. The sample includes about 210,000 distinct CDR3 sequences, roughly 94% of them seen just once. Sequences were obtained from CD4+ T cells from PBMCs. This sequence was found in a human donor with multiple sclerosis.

CDR3 coding DNA: TGTGCCAGCAGTTTTCGGACAGGGGGTGTCGCCGATACGCAGTATTTT. This codes for CASSFRTGGVADTQYF. The chain couples TRBV3-1 to TRBJ2-3, with 10 bases fitting TRBD1. The CDR3 totals 16 residues. V lost 6 bases to trimming and J lost 6 bases; unmatched junction nucleotides: 12. Per germline, CDR1 LGHDT and CDR2 YNNKEL (reference sequence).